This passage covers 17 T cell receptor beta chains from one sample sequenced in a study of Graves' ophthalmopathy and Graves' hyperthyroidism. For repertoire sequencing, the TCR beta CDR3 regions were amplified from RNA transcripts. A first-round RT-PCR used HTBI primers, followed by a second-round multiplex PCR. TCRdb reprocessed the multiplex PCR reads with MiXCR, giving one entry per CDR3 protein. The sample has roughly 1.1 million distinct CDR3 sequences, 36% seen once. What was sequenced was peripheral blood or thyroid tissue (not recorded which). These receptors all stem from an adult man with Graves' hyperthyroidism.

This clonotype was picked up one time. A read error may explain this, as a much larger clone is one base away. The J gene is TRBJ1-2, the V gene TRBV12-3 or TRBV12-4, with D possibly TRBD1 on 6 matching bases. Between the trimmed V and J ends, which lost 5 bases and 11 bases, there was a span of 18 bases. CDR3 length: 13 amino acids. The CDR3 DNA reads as TGTGCCAGCAGTCCACGACAGGTGCTTTCTTACACCTTC. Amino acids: CASSPRQVLSYTF.

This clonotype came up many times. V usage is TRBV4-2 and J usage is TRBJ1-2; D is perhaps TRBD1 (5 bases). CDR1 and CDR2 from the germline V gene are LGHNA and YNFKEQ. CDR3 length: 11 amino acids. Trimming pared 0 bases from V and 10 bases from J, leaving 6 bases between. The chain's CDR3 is CASSQEGVYTF. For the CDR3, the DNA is TGTGCCAGCAGCCAAGAGGGGGTCTACACCTTC.

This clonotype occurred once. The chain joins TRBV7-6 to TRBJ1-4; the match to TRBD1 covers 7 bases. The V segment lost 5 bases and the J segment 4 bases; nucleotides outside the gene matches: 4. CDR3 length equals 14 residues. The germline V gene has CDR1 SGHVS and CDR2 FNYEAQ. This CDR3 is CASSGGQFNEKLFF. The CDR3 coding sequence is TGTGCCAGCAGCGGGGGACAGTTTAATGAAAAACTGTTTTTT.

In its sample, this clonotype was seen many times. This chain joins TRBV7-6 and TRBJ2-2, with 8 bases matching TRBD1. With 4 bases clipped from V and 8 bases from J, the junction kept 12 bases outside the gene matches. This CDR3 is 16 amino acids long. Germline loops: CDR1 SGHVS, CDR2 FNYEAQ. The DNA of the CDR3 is TGTGCCAGCAGCTCATCCGGGACAGGACAACTGGGGGAGCTGTTTTTT. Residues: CASSSSGTGQLGELFF.

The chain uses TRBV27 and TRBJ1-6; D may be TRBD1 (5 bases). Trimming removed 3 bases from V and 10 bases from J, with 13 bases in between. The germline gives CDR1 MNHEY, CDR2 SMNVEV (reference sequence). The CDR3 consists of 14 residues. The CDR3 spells CASSFRGERSPLHF. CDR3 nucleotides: TGTGCCAGCAGTTTTCGAGGGGAGAGATCACCCCTCCACTTT.

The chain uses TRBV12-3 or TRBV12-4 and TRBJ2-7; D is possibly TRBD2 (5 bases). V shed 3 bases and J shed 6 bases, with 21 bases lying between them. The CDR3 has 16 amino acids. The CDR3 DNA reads TGTGCCAGCAGTTTTCTCGGGGAAGCGAGCCCCCCCGAGCAGTACTTC. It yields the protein CASSFLGEASPPEQYF.

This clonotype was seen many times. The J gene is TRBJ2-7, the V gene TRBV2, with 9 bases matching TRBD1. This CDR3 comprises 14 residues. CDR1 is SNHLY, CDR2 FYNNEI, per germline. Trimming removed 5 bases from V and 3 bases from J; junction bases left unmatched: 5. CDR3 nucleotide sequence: TGTGCCAGCAGTCTACAGGGGGCGGACTACGAGCAGTACTTC. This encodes CASSLQGADYEQYF.

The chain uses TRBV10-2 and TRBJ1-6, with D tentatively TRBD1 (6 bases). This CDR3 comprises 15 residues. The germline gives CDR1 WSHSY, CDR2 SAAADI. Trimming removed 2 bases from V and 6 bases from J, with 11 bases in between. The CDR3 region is CASSETGFLNSPLHF. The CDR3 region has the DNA TGCGCCAGCAGTGAGACAGGGTTTCTTAATTCACCCCTCCACTTT.

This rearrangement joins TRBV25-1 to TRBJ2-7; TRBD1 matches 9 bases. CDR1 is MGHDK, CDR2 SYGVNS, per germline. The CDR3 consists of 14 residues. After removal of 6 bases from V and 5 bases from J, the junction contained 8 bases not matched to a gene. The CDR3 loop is CASSGQGLWNEQYF. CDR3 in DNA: TGTGCCAGCAGCGGACAGGGGCTGTGGAACGAGCAGTACTTC.

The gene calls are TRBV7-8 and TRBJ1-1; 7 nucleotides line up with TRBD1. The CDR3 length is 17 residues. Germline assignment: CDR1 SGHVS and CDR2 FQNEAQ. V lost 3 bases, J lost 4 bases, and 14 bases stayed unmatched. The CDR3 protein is CASSFRGARGQGTEAFF. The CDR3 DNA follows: TGTGCCAGCAGCTTCAGAGGAGCTAGGGGGCAGGGCACTGAAGCTTTCTTT.

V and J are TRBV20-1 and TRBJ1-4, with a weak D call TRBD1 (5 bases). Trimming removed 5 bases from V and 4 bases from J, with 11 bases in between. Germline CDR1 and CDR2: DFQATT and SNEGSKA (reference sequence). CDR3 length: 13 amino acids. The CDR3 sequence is CSAWDRRNEKLFF. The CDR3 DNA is TGCAGTGCTTGGGACCGACGTAATGAAAAACTGTTTTTT.

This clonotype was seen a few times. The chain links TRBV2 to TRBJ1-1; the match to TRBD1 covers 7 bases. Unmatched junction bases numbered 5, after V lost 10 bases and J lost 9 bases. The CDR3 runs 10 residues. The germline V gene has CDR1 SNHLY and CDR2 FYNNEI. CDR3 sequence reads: CATRQGQAFF. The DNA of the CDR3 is TGTGCCACCCGACAGGGCCAAGCTTTCTTT.

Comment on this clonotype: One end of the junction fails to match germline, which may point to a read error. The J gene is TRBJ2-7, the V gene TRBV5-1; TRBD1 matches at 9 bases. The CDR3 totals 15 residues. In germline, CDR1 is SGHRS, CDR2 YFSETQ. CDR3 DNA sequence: TGCGCCAGCAGCTTGACAGGGACAGGGTTCGAAGAGCAGTGCTTC. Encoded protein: CASSLTGTGFEEQCF.

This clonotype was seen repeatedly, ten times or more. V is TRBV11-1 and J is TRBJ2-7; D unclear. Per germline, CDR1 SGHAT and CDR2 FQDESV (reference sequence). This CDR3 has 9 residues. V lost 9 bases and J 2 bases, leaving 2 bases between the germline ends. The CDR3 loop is CARTYEQYF. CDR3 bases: TGTGCCAGAACCTACGAGCAGTACTTC.

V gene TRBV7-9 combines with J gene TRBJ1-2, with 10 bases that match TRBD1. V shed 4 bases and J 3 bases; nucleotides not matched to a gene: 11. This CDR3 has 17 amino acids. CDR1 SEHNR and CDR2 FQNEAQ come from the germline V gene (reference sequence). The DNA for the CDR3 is TGTGCCAGCAGCTCCGGGACAGGGGTACGACGGGACTATGGCTACACCTTC. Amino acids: CASSSGTGVRRDYGYTF.

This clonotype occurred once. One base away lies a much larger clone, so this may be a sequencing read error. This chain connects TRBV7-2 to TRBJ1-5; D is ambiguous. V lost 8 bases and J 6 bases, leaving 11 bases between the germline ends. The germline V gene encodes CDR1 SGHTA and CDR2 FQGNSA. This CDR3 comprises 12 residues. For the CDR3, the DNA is TGTGCCAGCCGCCCAGACACTCAGCCCCAGCATTTT. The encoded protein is CASRPDTQPQHF.

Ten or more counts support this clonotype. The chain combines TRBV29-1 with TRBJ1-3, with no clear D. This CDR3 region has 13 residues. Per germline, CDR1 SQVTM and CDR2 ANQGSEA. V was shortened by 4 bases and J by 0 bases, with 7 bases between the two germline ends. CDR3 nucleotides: TGCAGCGTTGGTTTGAGCTCTGGAAACACCATATATTTT. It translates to CSVGLSSGNTIYF.